The 3 T cell receptor beta chains below all came from one sample that was sequenced in a study of early T cells in non-severe SARS-CoV-2 infection. TCRdb processed the 5' RACE reads anew with MiXCR; each CDR3 protein has one entry. This sample has under 85,000 distinct CDR3 sequences; roughly 13% occur once, and the top ten carry approximately 5%. Sequenced sample: whole blood. These receptors came from an adult who was a healthcare worker with PCR-confirmed SARS-CoV-2 infection or an uninfected control (not recorded which).

This clonotype has a count of ten or more. J is TRBJ2-7 and V is TRBV29-1; 9 nucleotides match TRBD1. Germline values: CDR1 SQVTM, CDR2 ANQGSEA. V trimming: 6 bases; J trimming: 5 bases; junction bases outside the gene matches: 8. This CDR3 is built from 13 residues. The CDR3 spells CSVVGQGYHEQYF. The CDR3, as DNA: TGCAGCGTAGTCGGACAGGGGTATCACGAGCAGTACTTC.

The sample holds many counts of this clonotype. The rearrangement links TRBV11-2 to TRBJ2-3; D is uncertain. The V gene lost 5 bases and the J gene lost 0 bases, with 15 bases spanning the gap. Germline V gene data show CDR1 as SGHAT and CDR2 as FQNNGV. This CDR3 contains 16 residues. The CDR3 DNA follows: TGTGCCAGCAGCCCAGCGTTGGCAGGTAGCACAGATACGCAGTATTTT. Translated: CASSPALAGSTDTQYF.

This clonotype has more than one count but fewer than ten. The chain links TRBV2 to TRBJ2-3, with D possibly TRBD1 on 6 matching bases. Germline CDR1 and CDR2: SNHLY and FYNNEI. The CDR3 is 13 residues long. Deletions cut 6 bases from V and 6 bases from J, with 13 bases between. The CDR3 spells CASRKTGWDTQYF. DNA of the CDR3: TGTGCCAGCAGGAAAACAGGGTGGGATACGCAGTATTTT.